The next 11 T cell receptor beta chains were all read from a single sample in a study of blood T cell repertoires in COVID-19. Profiled with immunoSEQ multiplex PCR; TCRdb holds only in-frame clones, not every one. The repertoire holds about 200,000 clones, with more than 70% as singletons. Sequenced sample: PBMCs or T cells enriched from blood (not recorded which). The receptors here all came from a woman between 18 and 30 years old who had recovered from COVID-19.

V and J are TRBV24-1 and TRBJ1-5, with D uncertain. The CDR3 is made up of 15 amino acids. The germline V and J ends were trimmed by 2 bases and 5 bases, with 12 bases remaining between them. Germline lookup yields CDR1 KGHDR and CDR2 SFDVKD. The CDR3 reads CATSDSGIGDQPQHF. CDR3 DNA sequence: TGTGCCACCAGTGATTCGGGGATCGGCGATCAGCCCCAGCATTTT.

The rearrangement joins TRBV12-3 or TRBV12-4 to TRBJ2-1, with 9 bases fitting TRBD2. CDR3 length: 11 amino acids. Trimming removed 6 bases from V and 12 bases from J; junction bases left unmatched: 3. This CDR3 reads CASSGTSRQFF. The CDR3 DNA sequence: TGTGCCAGCAGCGGGACTAGCCGGCAGTTCTTC.

This chain uses TRBV5-4 with TRBJ1-1; the D is unclear. Germline V lookup: CDR1 SGHNT, CDR2 YYREEE (reference sequence). The CDR3 runs 16 residues. The V end lost 4 bases, the J end lost 1 base, and 17 bases lay between the germline ends. CDR3 sequence (DNA): TGTGCCAGCAGCCCCCCCCGAGGAGTGCAGAACACTGAAGCTTTCTTT. This codes for CASSPPRGVQNTEAFF.

This sequence joins TRBV19 and TRBJ1-5; D may be TRBD1 (6 bases). Germline V gives CDR1 LNHDA, CDR2 SQIVND (reference sequence). V lost 5 bases and J lost 5, with 10 bases in between. The CDR3 runs 13 residues. The CDR3 is CASSEGGDQPQHF. Written as DNA, the CDR3 is TGTGCCAGTAGTGAAGGGGGAGATCAGCCCCAGCATTTT.

V is TRBV18 and J is TRBJ1-2; D might be TRBD1 (6 bases). This CDR3 region has 13 residues. Between the trimmed V and J ends, which lost 6 bases and 2 bases, there was a span of 10 bases. In germline, CDR1 is KGHSH, CDR2 LQKENI. CDR3 sequence reads: CASSGAVNYGYTF. DNA for the CDR3: TGTGCCAGCTCGGGGGCAGTGAACTATGGCTACACCTTC.

CDR3 loop: CASSIVFQGNQPQHF. The CDR3 nucleotides read TGTGCCAGTAGTATCGTGTTTCAGGGGAACCAGCCCCAGCATTTT. The chain joins TRBV19 to TRBJ1-5, with a possible D match to TRBD1 (6 bases). The CDR3 extends over 15 amino acids. V was shortened by 3 bases and J by 7 bases, with 16 bases between the two germline ends. The germline V gene encodes CDR1 LNHDA and CDR2 SQIVND (reference sequence). Filled out from reference TRBV19 and TRBJ1-5, the complete variable domain reads DGGITQSPKYLFRKEGQNVTLSCEQNLNHDAMYWYRQDPGQGLRLIYYSQIVNDFQKGDIAEGYSVSREKKESFPLTVTSAQKNPTAFYLCASSIVFQGNQPQHFGDGTRLSIL.

The CDR3 region is CASSKRQDEQFF. The CDR3 DNA reads as TGTGCCAGCAGCAAAAGGCAGGATGAGCAGTTCTTC. The gene calls are TRBV21-1 and TRBJ2-1; the table's D call, TRBD1, has no DNA check behind it. TRBV21-1 constitutes a pseudogene. The CDR3 covers 12 residues.

This chain joins TRBV12-2 and TRBJ1-1. TRBV12-2 is shown as a pseudogene. This CDR3 contains 15 residues. The CDR3 is CASRLALLMNTEAFF. The DNA of the CDR3 is TGTGCAAGTCGCTTAGCCCTACTGATGAACACTGAAGCTTTCTTT.

This clone was observed a few times. The chain is built from TRBV2 and TRBJ1-2; no clear D. The CDR3 runs 13 residues. The germline CDR1 and CDR2 sequences are SNHLY and FYNNEI. The germline V and J ends were trimmed by 1 base and 8 bases, with 11 bases remaining between them. The DNA of the CDR3 is TGTGCCAGCAGTGAAGGGAGGGTAGGCGGCTACACCTTC. Translated: CASSEGRVGGYTF. The variable domain in full, with the rest retrieved from reference TRBV2 and TRBJ1-2, is EPEVTQTPSHQVTQMGQEVILRCVPISNHLYFYWYRQILGQKVEFLVSFYNNEISEKSEIFDDQFSVERPDGSNFTLKIRSTKLEDSAMYFCASSEGRVGGYTFGSGTRLTVV.

This rearrangement joins TRBV9 to TRBJ2-2, with 10 positions matching TRBD1. Germline assignment: CDR1 SGDLS and CDR2 YYNGEE. V lost 2 bases to trimming and J lost 1 base; unmatched junction nucleotides: 17. This CDR3 comprises 21 residues. This chain's CDR3 is CASSVPRGGTGVNENTGELFF. CDR3 DNA sequence: TGTGCCAGCAGCGTCCCGCGTGGGGGGACAGGGGTTAATGAGAACACCGGGGAGCTGTTTTTT.

The rearrangement links TRBV29-1 to TRBJ1-2; TRBD1 matches at 8 bases. CDR3 length: 13 residues. The germline gives CDR1 SQVTM, CDR2 ANQGSEA. V trimming: 4 bases; J trimming: 3 bases; junction bases outside the gene matches: 4. CDR3 loop: CSVGPQGDYGYTF. CDR3 sequence (DNA): TGCAGCGTTGGGCCACAGGGGGACTATGGCTACACCTTC.